The 8 T cell receptor beta chains given below trace back to one sample, sequenced in a study of blood T cells in healthy people across ages. The use of a sample-barcoded 5' primer and a J-beta primer mix characterized a second PCR of 7 to 11 cycles. TCRdb recomputed calls from the 5' RACE reads with MiXCR, one row per CDR3 protein. Of 800,000 to 950,000 distinct CDR3 sequences listed, 25% to 35% are singletons. Another study also made use of these data, one on T cells of mothers and their children.

Sequencing was carried out using blood. The receptor set was obtained from a woman in her thirties or forties in good health.

As for this clonotype: The conserved closing phenylalanine or tryptophan is absent in this CDR3, likely reflecting a read error. The rearrangement joins TRBV2 to TRBJ2-6; D tentatively fits TRBD1 or TRBD2 (5 bases each). The CDR3 length is 15 residues. The germline V gene encodes CDR1 SNHLY and CDR2 FYNNEI. The germline V and J ends were trimmed by 11 bases and 4 bases, with 18 bases remaining between them. In DNA, the CDR3 is TGTGCCGGTCGGGACCCCAGATCGGGGGCCAACGTCCTGACTTGC. Protein: CAGRDPRSGANVLTC.

This clonotype was recorded many times. V and J are TRBV5-1 and TRBJ2-3; D is uncertain. The length of the CDR3 is 15 residues. The germline gives CDR1 SGHRS, CDR2 YFSETQ. Trimming stripped 4 bases from V and 2 bases from J, with 14 bases between. The CDR3 coding sequence is TGCGCCAGCAGCGCGACGGCTAGTCCCACAGATACGCAGTATTTT. Protein product: CASSATASPTDTQYF. Using reference TRBV5-1 and TRBJ2-3 for the parts outside the CDR3, the full variable domain is KAGVTQTPRYLIKTRGQQVTLSCSPISGHRSVSWYQQTPGQGLQFLFEYFSETQRNKGNFPGRFSGRQFSNSRSEMNVSTLELGDSALYLCASSATASPTDTQYFGPGTRLTVL.

This clonotype was seen more than once but under ten times. The chain carries TRBV11-2 and TRBJ2-3; the D gene is possibly TRBD2 (6 bases). CDR1 is SGHAT and CDR2 is FQNNGV in the germline V gene. This CDR3 has 15 amino acids. Trimming took 5 bases from V and 0 from J, leaving 12 bases between them. The CDR3 region is CASSHAGRSTDTQYF. The CDR3 DNA sequence: TGTGCCAGCAGCCACGCGGGGAGAAGCACAGATACGCAGTATTTT.

The chain combines TRBV20-1 with TRBJ1-1, with a tentative D call TRBD1 (5 bases). V lost 6 bases and J lost 4, with 12 bases in between. The V gene's germline CDR1 is DFQATT and CDR2 SNEGSKA (reference sequence). The CDR3 spans 12 residues. The CDR3 sequence is CSAKPGATEAFF. The CDR3 coding sequence is TGCAGTGCAAAGCCTGGGGCCACTGAAGCTTTCTTT.

With regard to this clonotype: Its ends do not fully match the called genes, so a read error is possible. V usage is TRBV5-1 and J usage is TRBJ2-3, with 7 bases identical to TRBD2. The CDR3 has 17 amino acids. The germline V gene encodes CDR1 SGHRS and CDR2 YFSETQ. CDR3 DNA: TGCGCCAGCGGCTTGGGGCCCAGAGCGGGGAGCACAGATACGCAGTATTTT. Encoded protein: CASGLGPRAGSTDTQYF.

The genes are TRBV29-1 and TRBJ2-7, with no clear D. V shed 2 bases and J shed 7 bases, with 12 bases lying between them. CDR1 is SQVTM, CDR2 ANQGSEA, per germline. The CDR3 is made up of 12 amino acids. Here the CDR3 reads CSVESVYNEQYF. CDR3 nucleotide sequence: TGCAGCGTTGAATCGGTCTACAATGAGCAGTACTTC.

This clonotype was counted at least ten times. The chain carries TRBV28 and TRBJ2-7; no clear D. Germline loops: CDR1 MDHEN, CDR2 SYDVKM. Trimming stripped 2 bases from V and 2 bases from J, with 7 bases between. The CDR3 runs to 13 residues. The CDR3 DNA is TGTGCCAGCAGTTTAAACAGAGCCTACGAGCAGTACTTC. This sequence encodes CASSLNRAYEQYF.

J is TRBJ1-5 and V is TRBV5-1; D is unclear. The germline CDR1 and CDR2 sequences are SGHRS and YFSETQ. This CDR3 has 16 residues. V dropped 4 bases and J dropped 1 base, with 15 bases sitting between them. CDR3 protein: CASSLTPVSSNQPQHF. For the CDR3, the DNA is TGCGCCAGCAGCCTAACTCCGGTCTCGAGCAATCAGCCCCAGCATTTT.